Sequencing of this T cell receptor (beta chain) was carried out in a study of blood T cell repertoires in COVID-19. The overall study: In each case, the material was cDNA or gDNA derived from T cells, B-cell-depleted T cells, or PBMCs.

While infection was still active, Seattle patients were enrolled and then followed longitudinally. Assay used: immunoSEQ multiplex PCR; TCRdb lists only in-frame clones, some missing. The repertoire consists of about 210,000 clones, with over 75% occurring once and the leading ten covering about 2.4%. The V end was cut by 0 bases, the J end by 6 bases, with 18 bases between. Per germline, CDR1 LGHDT and CDR2 YNNKEL (reference sequence). The CDR3 sequence is 16 residues long. This clone has just one count. The V gene is TRBV3-1 (or the pseudogene TRBV3-2), the J gene TRBJ2-7; D possibly corresponds to TRBD1 (6 bases). This sequence originates from a woman between 65 and 79 years old with COVID-19, enrolled during active disease. The sequenced material came from peripheral blood. The CDR3 is CASSQDIRQGRGEQYF. As DNA, the CDR3 is TGTGCCAGCAGCCAAGATATTCGGCAGGGGCGCGGCGAGCAGTACTTC.